This T cell receptor (beta chain) was recovered during a study of identical twins. Each donor was a healthy Caucasian. From the 5' RACE reads, TCRdb called clonotypes with MiXCR, one entry per CDR3 protein. The profile shows hundreds of thousands of distinct CDR3 sequences, over 15% of them singletons. Comments on this clonotype: Its antigen is as yet unknown.

Notes on the study in general: Memory repertoires lacked the insertion deficit that abundant cord blood beta clonotypes showed.

CDR3 length: 14 amino acids. Trimming shortened V by 2 bases and J by 4 bases, and 11 bases separated the two germline ends. CDR1 and CDR2 (germline): ENHRY, SYGVKD. These records were also assigned to another study, of T cells expressing NK-cell markers. Per that paper: The CD3+CD56-NKG2C+ fraction was also led by these clonotypes in a handful of donors.

The specimen sequenced was PBMCs. This chain connects TRBV10-3 to TRBJ1-2; possibly TRBD1 for D (6 bases). The receptor was isolated from a woman aged 18-29 years in good health. This CDR3 is CAISERGGAYGYTF. The CDR3 DNA sequence: TGTGCCATCAGTGAGCGCGGGGGGGCCTATGGCTACACCTTC.